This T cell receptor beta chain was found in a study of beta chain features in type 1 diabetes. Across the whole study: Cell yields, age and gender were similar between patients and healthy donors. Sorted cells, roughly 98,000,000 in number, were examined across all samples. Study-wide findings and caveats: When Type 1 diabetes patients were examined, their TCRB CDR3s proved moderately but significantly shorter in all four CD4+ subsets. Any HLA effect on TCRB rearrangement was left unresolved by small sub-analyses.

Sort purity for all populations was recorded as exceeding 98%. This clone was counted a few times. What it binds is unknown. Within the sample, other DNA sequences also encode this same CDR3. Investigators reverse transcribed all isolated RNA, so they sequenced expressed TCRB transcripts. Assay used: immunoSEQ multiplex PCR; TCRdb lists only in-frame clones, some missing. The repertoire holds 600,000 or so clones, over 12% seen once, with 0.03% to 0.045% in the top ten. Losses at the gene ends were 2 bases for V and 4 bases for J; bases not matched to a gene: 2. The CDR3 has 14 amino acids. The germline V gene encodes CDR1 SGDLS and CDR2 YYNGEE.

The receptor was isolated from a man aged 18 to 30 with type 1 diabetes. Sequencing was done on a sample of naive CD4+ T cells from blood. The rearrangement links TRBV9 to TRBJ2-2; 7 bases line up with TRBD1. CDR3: CASSVAGGTGELFF. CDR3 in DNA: TGTGCCAGCAGCGTCGCAGGGGGCACCGGGGAGCTGTTTTTT.